This TCR beta chain is from a study of cytomegalovirus exposure and HLA in healthy donors. PCR amplification relied on 60 Vbeta primers (plus 13 Jbeta primers). TCRdb's table, derived via immunoSEQ multiplex PCR, lists solely in-frame clones and lacks some. The sample contains about 190,000 clones, 75% to 90% of which appear only once. The TCR comes from a man aged 25 to 40 in good health and CMV-seronegative. Sequenced input: PBMCs.

As DNA, the CDR3 is TGTGCCAGCAGTTTATACAGGGGTCAGCCCCAGCATTTT. The encoded protein is CASSLYRGQPQHF. J is TRBJ1-5 and V is TRBV28; 7 positions match TRBD1. Trimming took 1 base from V and 6 from J; bases not matched to a gene: 0. The CDR3 is 13 amino acids. In germline, CDR1 is MDHEN, CDR2 SYDVKM.